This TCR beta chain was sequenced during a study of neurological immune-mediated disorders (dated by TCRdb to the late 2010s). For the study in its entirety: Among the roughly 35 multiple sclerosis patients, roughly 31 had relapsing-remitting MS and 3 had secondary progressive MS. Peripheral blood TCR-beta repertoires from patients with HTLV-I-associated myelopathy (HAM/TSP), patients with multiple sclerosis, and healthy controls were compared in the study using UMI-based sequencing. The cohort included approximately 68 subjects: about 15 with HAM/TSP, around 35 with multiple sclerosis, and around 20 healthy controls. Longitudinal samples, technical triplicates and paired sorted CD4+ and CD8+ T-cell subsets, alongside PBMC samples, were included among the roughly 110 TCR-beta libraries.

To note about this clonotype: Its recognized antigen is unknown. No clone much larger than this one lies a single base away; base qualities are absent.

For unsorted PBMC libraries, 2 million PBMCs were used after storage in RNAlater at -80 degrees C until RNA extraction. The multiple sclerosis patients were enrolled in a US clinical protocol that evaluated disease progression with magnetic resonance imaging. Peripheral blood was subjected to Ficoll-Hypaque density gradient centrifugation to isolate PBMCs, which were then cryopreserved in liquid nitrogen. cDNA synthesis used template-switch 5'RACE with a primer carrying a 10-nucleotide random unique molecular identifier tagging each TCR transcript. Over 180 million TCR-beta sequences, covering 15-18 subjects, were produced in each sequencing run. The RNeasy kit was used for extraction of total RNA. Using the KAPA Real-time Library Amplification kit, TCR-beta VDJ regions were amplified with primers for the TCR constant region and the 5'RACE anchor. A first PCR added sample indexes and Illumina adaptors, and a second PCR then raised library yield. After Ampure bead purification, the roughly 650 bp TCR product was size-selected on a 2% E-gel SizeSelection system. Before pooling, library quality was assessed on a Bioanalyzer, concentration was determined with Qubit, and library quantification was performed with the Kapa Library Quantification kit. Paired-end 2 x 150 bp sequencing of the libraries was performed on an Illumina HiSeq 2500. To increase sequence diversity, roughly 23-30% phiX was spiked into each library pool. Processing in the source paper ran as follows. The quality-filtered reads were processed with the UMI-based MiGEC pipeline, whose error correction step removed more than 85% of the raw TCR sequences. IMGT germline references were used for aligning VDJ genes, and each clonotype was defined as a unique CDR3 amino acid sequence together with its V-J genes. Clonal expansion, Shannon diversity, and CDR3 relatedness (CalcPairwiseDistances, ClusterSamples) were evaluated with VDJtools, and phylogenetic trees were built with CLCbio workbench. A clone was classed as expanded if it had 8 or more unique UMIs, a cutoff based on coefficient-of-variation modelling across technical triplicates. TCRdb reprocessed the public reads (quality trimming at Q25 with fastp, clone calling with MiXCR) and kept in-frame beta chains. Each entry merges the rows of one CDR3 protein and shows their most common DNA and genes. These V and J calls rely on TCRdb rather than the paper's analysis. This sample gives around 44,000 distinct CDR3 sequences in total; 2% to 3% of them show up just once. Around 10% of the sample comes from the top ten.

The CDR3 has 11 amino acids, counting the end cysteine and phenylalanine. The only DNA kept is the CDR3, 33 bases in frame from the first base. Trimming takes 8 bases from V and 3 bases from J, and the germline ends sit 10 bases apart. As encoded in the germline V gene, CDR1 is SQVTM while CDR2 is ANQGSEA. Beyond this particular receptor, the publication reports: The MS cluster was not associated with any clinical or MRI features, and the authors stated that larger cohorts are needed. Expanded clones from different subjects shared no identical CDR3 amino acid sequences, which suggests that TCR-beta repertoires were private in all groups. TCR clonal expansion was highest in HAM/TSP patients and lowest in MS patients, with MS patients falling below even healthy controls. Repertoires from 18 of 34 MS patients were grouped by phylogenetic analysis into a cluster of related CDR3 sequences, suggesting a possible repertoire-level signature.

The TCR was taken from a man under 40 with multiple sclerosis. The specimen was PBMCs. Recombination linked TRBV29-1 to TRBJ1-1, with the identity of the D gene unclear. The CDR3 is CSWVIDTEAFF. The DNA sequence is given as TGCAGCTGGGTTATTGACACTGAAGCTTTCTTT.